The sequence of this T cell receptor beta chain was determined in a study of CD8 T cells in Susac syndrome (dated by TCRdb to about 2019). Context from the whole study: Repertoire sequencing was used to test whether CD8+ T cell activation and differentiation in Susac syndrome was antigen driven. The clonality of the CD8+ T cell repertoire was compared across some eleven healthy donors, some 14 Susac syndrome patients and under 17 multiple sclerosis patients. Broad study findings and their caveats: The study acknowledged that relatively few individuals were included in the TCR sequencing and HLA analysis.

The CDR3 spans 16 residues, from the cysteine through the phenylalanine. The only DNA kept is the CDR3, 48 bases in frame from the first base. Via the germline V gene, CDR1 is MGHRA and CDR2 YSYEKL. For this chain, trimming is 5 bases at the V end and 5 bases at the J end, and the number of junction bases without a gene match is 9. Peripheral blood CD8+ and CD4+ T cells from healthy donors, Susac syndrome patients and multiple sclerosis patients were profiled using high-throughput TCR beta sequencing. Treatment-naive patients with stable or active relapsing-remitting disease fulfilling revised McDonald criteria were used as multiple sclerosis controls. Bulk CD8+ and CD4+ T cells were purified by magnetic negative isolation, while CD8+ TEMRA cells were enriched using FACS. Blood was collected in EDTA tubes and processed within 24 hours, with PBMCs isolated through density gradient centrifugation. PBMCs intended for TCR sequencing were frozen in liquid nitrogen and were later thawed in a 37 degrees C water bath. A purity of at least 90% was achieved for sorted or isolated CD4+, CD8+ and CD8+ TEMRA cells.

On this clonotype: Its cognate antigen has yet to be identified. Nothing much larger sits one base from this clone, and base qualities are not available.

RNA was extracted with the RNeasy kit and roughly 0.45 to 1 ug was reverse transcribed using random hexamers. The immunoSEQ multiplex PCR assay, covering 54 Vbeta and 13 Jbeta segments, was used to amplify TCR beta CDR3 regions. PCR amplification bias was corrected by using a synthetic template baseline for primer optimization and computational correction. On the authors' methods: Reads were annotated to V, D and J genes according to IMGT and were analyzed with immunoSEQ Analyzer, with only productive sequences retained. Clonality was computed as one minus Shannon entropy normalized by log2 of the number of productive unique sequences. Public and private clones were assessed among the 100 most prevalent clones of each patient and control. Clones were defined as Susac-specific when absent from the healthy and MS cohorts, from approximately 970 published viral clones and from other ImmuneACCESS disease sequences. TCRdb ran its own pipeline on the public reads, namely fastp trimming at Q25 and MiXCR clone calling, and kept in-frame beta chains. Entries that share a CDR3 protein sequence are merged under the most common genes and DNA. The V and J calls reflect TCRdb's pipeline rather than the authors' work. This sample comprises some 450,000 distinct CDR3 sequences, approximately 89% of them detected only once. Jointly, the top ten make up 0.09% to 0.15% of the sample.

The chain was built from TRBV4-1 and TRBJ2-1, with 10 bases in between that match TRBD2. The sample consisted of CD8+ T cells from PBMCs. This TCR derives from a human donor with multiple sclerosis. CDR3 sequence: CASSTRTSGWNNEQFF. The sequenced DNA: TGCGCCAGCAGCACCCGGACTAGCGGATGGAACAATGAGCAGTTCTTC.